The sequence of this T cell receptor beta chain was determined in a study of breast tumors, draining lymph nodes, adjacent tissues. TCRdb reanalysed the multiplex PCR reads using MiXCR and keeps one entry per CDR3 protein. The table lists approximately 100,000 distinct CDR3 sequences, around 20% of them singletons. Samples came from axillary lymph nodes draining the breast cancer. Study-level findings and limits: The data were judged consistent with most tumor T cells coming from lymph node and expanding in tumor. Luminal-like breast cancer showed significantly higher tumor–nontumor repertoire similarity than basal-like. Tumors had less TCR diversity than lymph nodes, more than nontumor tissue.

Details on this clonotype: The antigen remains unidentified. Being one base from a much bigger clone, this may be a read error. The conserved closing phenylalanine or tryptophan is absent in this CDR3, likely reflecting a read error.

This TCR came from a female donor with breast cancer. Some clones in this sample may be carry-over from other donors' samples. The sequencing sample was made of axillary lymph node tissue.

CDR3 DNA: TGTGCCCGAATCAAGGGGGAGGGGAAGGCGACGGGAGGGCCTCCCGAGCAGTTCCTC. It is translated as CARIKGEGKATGGPPEQFL. This chain joins TRBV2 and TRBJ2-1, with 8 nucleotides matching TRBD2. J gave up 10 bases and V 11 bases, and 31 bases lay outside the gene matches. The length of the CDR3 is 19 residues. Germline V gene lookup returns CDR1 SNHLY and CDR2 FYNNEI.